The next 13 T cell receptor beta chains were all read from a single sample in a study of T-cell reconstitution after alpha-beta-depleted transplantation in children. A TCRbeta library incorporating unique molecular identifiers was prepared. MiXCR, run by TCRdb on the PCR reads, gives a single entry per CDR3 protein. The sample has about 200,000 distinct CDR3 sequences; approximately 6.3% are singletons. Sample: PBMCs, taken before TCRalphabeta/CD19-depleted stem cell transplant. All receptors derive from a boy between 2 and 10 years old with acute lymphoblastic leukemia, due to receive a stem cell transplant.

This clonotype has only a few counts. The genes are TRBV7-9 and TRBJ2-5, with 7 bases matching TRBD1. There are 16 residues in the CDR3. Unmatched junction bases numbered 14, after V lost 5 bases and J lost 5 bases. Germline lookup yields CDR1 SEHNR and CDR2 FQNEAQ (reference sequence). CDR3 protein: CASSARDSPSTETQYF. DNA for the CDR3: TGTGCCAGCAGCGCAAGGGACAGTCCGAGTACTGAGACCCAGTACTTC.

CDR3 sequence: CASSVSGLGGELFF. Here the CDR3 DNA reads TGTGCCAGCAGCGTATCAGGCCTCGGCGGGGAGCTGTTTTTT. The chain links TRBV9 to TRBJ2-2, with no clear D. Trimming shortened V by 1 base and J by 7 bases, and 11 bases separated the two germline ends. Germline CDR1 is SGDLS and CDR2 is YYNGEE. CDR3 length: 14 amino acids.

This clonotype was observed a handful of times. The genes are TRBV7-6 and TRBJ2-1; TRBD2 matches 9 bases. The CDR3 loop spans 16 amino acids. After removal of 1 base from V and 3 bases from J, the junction contained 4 bases not matched to a gene. Germline-derived CDR1 and CDR2 are SGHVS and FNYEAQ. The CDR3 nucleotides are TGTGCCAGCAGCTTAGGCCTAGCGGGGCTCTACAATGAGCAGTTCTTC. Protein product: CASSLGLAGLYNEQFF.

As for this clonotype: A single base separates this from a much larger clone, so it may be a read error. The chain uses TRBV28 and TRBJ1-5; D unresolved. The V end was cut by 2 bases, the J end by 4 bases, with 15 bases between. This CDR3 region has 16 residues. The germline V gene encodes CDR1 MDHEN and CDR2 SYDVKM. The CDR3 sequence is CASSLTAARGNQPQHF. Here the CDR3 DNA reads TGTGCCAGCAGTTTAACGGCAGCGCGAGGGAATCAGCCCCAGCATTTT.

This clonotype was counted at least ten times. The chain joins TRBV4-3 to TRBJ1-2, with D hard to call. The CDR3 totals 15 residues. Trimming removed 0 bases from V and 2 bases from J, with 10 bases in between. Germline assignment: CDR1 LGHNA and CDR2 YSLEER. The CDR3 DNA reads TGCGCCAGCAGCCAAGATTCAGGCGAGAACTATGGCTACACCTTC. Protein: CASSQDSGENYGYTF.

This clonotype has at least ten counts. J is TRBJ2-5 and V is TRBV7-8, with D perhaps being TRBD1 or TRBD2 (6 bases each). Germline V gives CDR1 SGHVS, CDR2 FQNEAQ. The CDR3 is 15 residues long. The V end was cut by 5 bases, the J end by 3 bases, with 16 bases between. The CDR3 loop reads CASSPGVGTEETQYF. In DNA form, the CDR3 reads TGTGCCAGCAGCCCAGGGGTCGGGACTGAAGAGACCCAGTACTTC.

A few counts support this clonotype. This chain's CDR3 is CASSLVRPDTGELFF. In nucleotides, the CDR3 is TGTGCCAGCAGCTTGGTACGGCCGGACACCGGGGAGCTGTTTTTT. The V call is TRBV5-6, the J call TRBJ2-2; D call uncertain. With 0 bases removed from V and 3 bases from J, the gap between germline ends came to 9 bases. Germline lookup yields CDR1 SGHDT and CDR2 YYEEEE. The CDR3 has 15 amino acids.

This clonotype has ten or more counts. V and J are TRBV11-2 and TRBJ2-1; D gene ambiguous. CDR1 and CDR2 from the germline V gene are SGHAT and FQNNGV. The CDR3 consists of 11 residues. The ends were cut back, 5 bases at V and 8 bases at J, with 7 bases in the middle. This CDR3 is CASSPSDEQFF. CDR3 in DNA: TGTGCCAGCAGCCCGTCCGATGAGCAGTTCTTC.

This clonotype appeared many times. The chain joins TRBV2 to TRBJ2-7; D might be TRBD1 (5 bases). The V and J ends lost 6 bases and 1 base respectively, with 13 bases between them. CDR3 length: 14 amino acids. Germline V gives CDR1 SNHLY, CDR2 FYNNEI. CDR3 in DNA: TGTGCCAGCAGGGGGCCCTACAAATCCTACGAGCAGTACTTC. Translating it yields CASRGPYKSYEQYF.

This clonotype came up many times. The genes are TRBV2 and TRBJ2-1; a possible D gene is TRBD1 (6 bases). CDR1 SNHLY and CDR2 FYNNEI come from the germline V gene. The CDR3 has 15 amino acids. V was clipped by 2 bases and J by 11 bases, with 19 bases between them. CDR3 sequence reads: CASSEMGAGPRKQFF. CDR3 DNA: TGTGCCAGCAGTGAAATGGGGGCCGGCCCACGTAAGCAGTTCTTC.

The CDR3 region has the DNA TGTGCCAGCAGCGATACCGGCGGGGCGTCGGGGGAGCAGTACTTC. The encoded protein is CASSDTGGASGEQYF. The rearrangement joins TRBV4-2 to TRBJ2-7, with a weak D call TRBD2 (6 bases). The V end lost 5 bases, the J end lost 7 bases, and 21 bases lay between the germline ends. CDR3 size: 15 residues. Germline V CDR1 and CDR2: LGHNA, YNFKEQ.

The V and J genes are TRBV18 and TRBJ2-6, with D uncertain. CDR1 KGHSH and CDR2 LQKENI come from the germline V gene. The CDR3 sequence is 18 residues long. The V gene lost 3 bases and the J gene lost 2 bases, with 17 bases spanning the gap. The CDR3 is CASSPETGHRAGANVLTF. In DNA, the CDR3 is TGTGCCAGCTCACCTGAAACCGGCCACAGAGCTGGGGCCAACGTCCTGACTTTC.

Within the sample, this clonotype is medium-sized. J is TRBJ1-1 and V is TRBV28; 9 bases fit TRBD1. The trim removed 6 bases at V and 0 bases at J, leaving 8 bases unmatched. This CDR3 comprises 16 residues. Germline CDR1 is MDHEN and CDR2 is SYDVKM. CDR3 DNA sequence: TGTGCCAGCAGGCAGACAGGGGGGAAGATGAACACTGAAGCTTTCTTT. Protein product: CASRQTGGKMNTEAFF.